The T cell receptor beta chain under discussion was sequenced for a study of T-cell memory formation after mild COVID-19. On the study more broadly: The study found TCR clusters largely donor specific.

The V segment lost 1 base and the J segment 2 bases; nucleotides outside the gene matches: 5. This CDR3 contains 15 residues. Germline assignment: CDR1 LGHNA and CDR2 YSLEER. This clonotype has more than one count but fewer than ten. Sample barcodes and UMIs were carried by the TCR alpha and TCR beta cDNA libraries that 5'RACE generated with constant-segment primers. TCRdb reanalysed the 5' RACE reads using MiXCR and keeps one entry per CDR3 protein. The data contain 410,000 or so distinct CDR3 sequences, around 22% of them singletons. The V call is TRBV4-3, the J call TRBJ2-7; 7 positions agree with TRBD1. The TCR originated in an adult woman who had mild COVID-19 (a few samples of this study predate the infection). Cell type and time point are not known. Sequencing was done on a sample of PBMCs or a T cell subset sorted from them (not recorded which). DNA of the CDR3: TGCGCCAGCAGCCAAGGGACAGGTCGAACCTACGAGCAGTACTTC. This gives the protein CASSQGTGRTYEQYF.